This T cell receptor beta chain was found in a study of graft-versus-host responses after intestinal transplantation (dated by TCRdb to the early 2020s). General notes on the study: The transplants that recipients received were multivisceral, liver-intestinal, or isolated intestinal. To identify alloreactive clones, pre-transplant mixed lymphocyte reaction products were sequenced and then compared with unstimulated pre-transplant donor and recipient T cells. Bulk TCR-beta CDR3 sequencing was used to track graft-versus-host and host-versus-graft alloreactive T cell clones in the graft, circulation and bone marrow after intestinal transplantation. The cohort enrolled about two dozen intestinal transplant recipients, one of whom was a retransplant, and 3 patients without pretransplant specimens were excluded. Every recipient was given anti-thymocyte globulin induction, then maintenance tacrolimus and steroids for about three years. A peak of at least 4% donor T cells among recipient peripheral blood mononuclear cells was the definition used for donor T cell macrochimerism. Rather than being sequenced by the commercial service, samples from a few later patients were sequenced in-house on an Illumina MiSeq and processed with MiXCR.

Library generation was performed with the immunoSEQ multiplex PCR assay. For most patients, genomic DNA was isolated with the Qiagen DNeasy Blood and Tissue Kit and sent frozen to Adaptive Biotechnologies for TCR sequencing. For most patients, high-throughput TCR-beta CDR3 sequencing of genomic DNA was performed by Adaptive Biotechnologies. The authors' analysis ran thus. TCR sequencing data were retrieved from Adaptive's ImmunoSEQ software for 15 to 20 patients, whereas three other patients were processed with MiXCR and VDJtools. To correct CD4 versus CD8 sorting errors, any sequence found in both subsets at a frequency ratio below 5:1 was removed. Because the origin of CDR3 nucleotide sequences shared between donor and recipient could not be assigned, those sequences were removed. At least 2-fold expansion over unstimulated cells and a minimum CFSE-low frequency of 0.002% (template counts) or 0.001% (read counts) were required for clones to be classified as alloreactive. Mappable clones were those detected in sequenced pre-transplant spleen, lymph node, or MLR CFSE-low populations of the donor or recipient. The cumulative frequency of alloreactive clones was calculated as a percentage of all sequences, weighted by copy number. TCRdb retrieved this table from immuneACCESS and kept in-frame rearrangements only. Not all clones are present; in checked studies, unresolved V genes account for under half, and no reason is known for the remainder. That table gives V, J and clone size, and the DNA gave D and trimming. The sample table shows tens of thousands of clones, and around 93% are seen once. The ten largest clones capture around 0.49% of the sample.

Sample time point, as interpreted from the label and publication: cells obtained before transplantation from donor or recipient. CD3+CD4+ and CD3+CD8+ populations were FACS-sorted from unstimulated pre-transplant donor and recipient cells taken from spleen or lymph nodes. On this clone: No antigen is known for it. Nothing much larger sits one base from this clone, and base qualities are not available.

V is trimmed back by 4 bases and J by 1 base, and the junction contains 6 bases that no gene match accounts for. CDR3 length: 15 amino acids, cysteine to phenylalanine. Just CDR3 DNA is preserved here, 45 bases in frame from base 1. As encoded in the germline V gene, CDR1 is SGDLS while CDR2 is YYNGEE. Results the study describes overall, beyond this receptor: GvH clones were detected in recipient bone marrow, and some of these GvH clones were observed earlier in ileal mucosa or blood, consistent with an intestinal mucosal origin. High GvH to HvG T cell clonal ratios were observed in the allografts of patients with donor T cell macrochimerism. The conclusions were limited by the relatively low number and heterogeneity of the intestinal transplant patients. Early after transplant, declines in HvG clones were associated with peak levels of circulating GvH clones.

The sample was unstimulated CD8+ T cells sorted from spleen or lymph node cells, taken before intestinal transplant. The sequence was obtained from a human donor who received an intestinal transplant. The V gene is TRBV9 and the J gene is TRBJ1-1, and 8 bases in between align with TRBD1. The base sequence is TGTGCCAGCAGCCCCCGACAGGGGCAGAACACTGAAGCTTTCTTT. Translated, this gives CASSPRQGQNTEAFF.